This TCR beta chain came from a study of vaccination effects on CD4 cells after COVID-19. Within the ViraFEST assay, antigen-specific CD4+ T cells underwent expansion with viral peptide pools prior to sequencing. It was after more than nine days of culture that CD4+ T cells were isolated. Prior SARS-CoV-2 infection was absent in the vaccine recipients, as shown by negative nucleocapsid antibodies. Every well got a few million PBMC, which were grown with around 10 IU/ml IL-2 and about 9.7 ug/ml peptides. Concerning this clone itself: Its antigen is undetermined.

Sequencing used immunoSEQ multiplex PCR; TCRdb keeps in-frame clones, though not all of them. The table shows tens of thousands of clones, with roughly four fifths occurring only once. Per germline, CDR1 MGHRA and CDR2 YSYEKL. The CDR3 totals 12 residues. Trimming left V 7 bases short and J 7 bases short, with 11 bases between. This specimen was CD4+ T cells from PBMCs cultured with HCoV-NL63 spike peptides, taken before COVID-19 vaccination. The sequence came from a human donor who received a COVID-19 vaccine. V usage is TRBV4-1 and J usage is TRBJ2-1; no clear D gene. The CDR3 DNA sequence: TGCGCCAGCAAGGGTTGGGAAAATGAGCAGTTCTTC. Translation: CASKGWENEQFF.